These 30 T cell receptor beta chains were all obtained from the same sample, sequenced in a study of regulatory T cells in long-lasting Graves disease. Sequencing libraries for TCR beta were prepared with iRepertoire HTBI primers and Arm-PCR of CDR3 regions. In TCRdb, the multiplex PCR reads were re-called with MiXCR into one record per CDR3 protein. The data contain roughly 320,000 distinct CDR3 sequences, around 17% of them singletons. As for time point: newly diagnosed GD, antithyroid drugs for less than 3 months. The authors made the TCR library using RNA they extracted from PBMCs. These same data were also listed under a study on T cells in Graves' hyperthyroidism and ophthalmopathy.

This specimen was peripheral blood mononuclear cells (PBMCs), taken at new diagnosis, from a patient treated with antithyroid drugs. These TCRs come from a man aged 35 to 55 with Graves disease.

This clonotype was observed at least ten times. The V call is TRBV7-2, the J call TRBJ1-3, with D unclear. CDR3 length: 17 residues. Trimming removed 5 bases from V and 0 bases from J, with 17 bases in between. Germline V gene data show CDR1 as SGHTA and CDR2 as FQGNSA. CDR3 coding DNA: TGTGCCAGCAGCGAACCAACCCTGTACCTCTCTGGAAACACCATATATTTT. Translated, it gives CASSEPTLYLSGNTIYF.

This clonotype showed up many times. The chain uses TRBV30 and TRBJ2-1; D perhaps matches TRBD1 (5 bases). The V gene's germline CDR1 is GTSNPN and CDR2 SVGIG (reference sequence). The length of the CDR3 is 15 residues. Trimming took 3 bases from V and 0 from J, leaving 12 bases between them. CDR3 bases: TGTGCCTGGAGGGCAGGGTCAAGCTCCTACAATGAGCAGTTCTTC. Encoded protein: CAWRAGSSSYNEQFF.

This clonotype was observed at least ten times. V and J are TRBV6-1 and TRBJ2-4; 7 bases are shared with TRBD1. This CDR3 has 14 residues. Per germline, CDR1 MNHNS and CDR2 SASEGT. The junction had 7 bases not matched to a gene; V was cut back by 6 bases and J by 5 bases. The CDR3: CASRVDRDQNIQYF. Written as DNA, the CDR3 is TGTGCCAGCAGAGTAGACAGGGACCAAAACATTCAGTACTTC.

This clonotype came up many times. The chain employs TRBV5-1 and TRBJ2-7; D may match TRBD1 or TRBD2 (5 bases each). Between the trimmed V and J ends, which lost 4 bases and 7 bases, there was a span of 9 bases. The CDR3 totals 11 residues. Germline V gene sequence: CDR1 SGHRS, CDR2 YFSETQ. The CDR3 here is CASSRGTEQYF. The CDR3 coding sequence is TGCGCCAGCAGCCGTGGGACGGAGCAGTACTTC.

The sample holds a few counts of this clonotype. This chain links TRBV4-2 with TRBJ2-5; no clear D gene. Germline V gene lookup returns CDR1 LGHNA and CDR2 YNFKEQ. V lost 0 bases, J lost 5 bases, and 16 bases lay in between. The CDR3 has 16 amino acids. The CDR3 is CASSQDVGYLQETQYF. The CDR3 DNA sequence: TGTGCCAGCAGCCAAGATGTAGGGTACCTCCAGGAGACCCAGTACTTC.

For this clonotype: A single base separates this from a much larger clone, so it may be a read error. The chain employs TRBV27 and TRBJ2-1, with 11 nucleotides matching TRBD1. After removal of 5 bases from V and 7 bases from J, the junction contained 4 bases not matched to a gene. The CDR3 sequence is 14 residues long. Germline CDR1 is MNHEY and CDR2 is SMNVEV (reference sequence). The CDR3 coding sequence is TGTGCCAGCAGTGGACAGGGGGCTAAGAATGAGCAGTTCTTC. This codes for CASSGQGAKNEQFF.

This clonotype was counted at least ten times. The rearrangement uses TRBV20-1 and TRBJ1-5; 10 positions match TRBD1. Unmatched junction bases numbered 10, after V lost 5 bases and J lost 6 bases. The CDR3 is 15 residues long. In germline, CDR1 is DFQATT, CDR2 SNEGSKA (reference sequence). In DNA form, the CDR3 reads TGCAGTGCTGCGGCCCGGGACAGGGGAAGTCAGCCCCAGCATTTT. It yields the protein CSAAARDRGSQPQHF.

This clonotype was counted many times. The CDR3 region is CASSFYRTSGNEQFF. The CDR3 nucleotides are TGTGCCAGCAGCTTCTATCGGACTAGCGGTAATGAGCAGTTCTTC. The chain joins TRBV3-1 to TRBJ2-1; 10 bases map to TRBD2. This CDR3 has 15 amino acids. CDR1 is LGHDT and CDR2 is YNNKEL in the germline V gene (reference sequence). Trimming at V came to 5 bases and at J to 7 bases, leaving 8 bases not matched to a gene.

The CDR3 loop reads CATGSPNQPQHF. In nucleotides, the CDR3 is TGTGCCACCGGGAGCCCAAATCAGCCCCAGCATTTT. The chain uses TRBV15 and TRBJ1-5, with no clear D. This CDR3 has 12 residues. V gave up 8 bases and J gave up 4 bases, with 9 bases separating them. Germline assignment: CDR1 LNHNV and CDR2 YYDKDF (reference sequence).

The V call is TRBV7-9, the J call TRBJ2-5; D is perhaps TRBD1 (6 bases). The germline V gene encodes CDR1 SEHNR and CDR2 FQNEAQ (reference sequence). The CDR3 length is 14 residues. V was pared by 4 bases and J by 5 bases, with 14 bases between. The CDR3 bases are TGTGCCAGCAGCTCAGAACAGGGTTTGGAGACCCAGTACTTC. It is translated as CASSSEQGLETQYF.

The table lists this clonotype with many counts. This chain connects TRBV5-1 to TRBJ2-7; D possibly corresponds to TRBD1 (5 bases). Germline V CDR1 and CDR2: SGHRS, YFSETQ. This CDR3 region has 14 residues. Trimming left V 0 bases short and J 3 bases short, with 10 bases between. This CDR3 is CASSLVQGIYEQYF. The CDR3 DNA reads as TGCGCCAGCAGCTTGGTCCAGGGAATCTACGAGCAGTACTTC.

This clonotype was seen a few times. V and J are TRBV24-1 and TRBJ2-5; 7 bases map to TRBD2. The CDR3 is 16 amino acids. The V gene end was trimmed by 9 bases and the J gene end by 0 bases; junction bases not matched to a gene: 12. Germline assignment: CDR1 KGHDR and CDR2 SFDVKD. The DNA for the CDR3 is TGTGCCACCCAAGGTTCTAGCGGAGGTAACCAAGAGACCCAGTACTTC. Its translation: CATQGSSGGNQETQYF.

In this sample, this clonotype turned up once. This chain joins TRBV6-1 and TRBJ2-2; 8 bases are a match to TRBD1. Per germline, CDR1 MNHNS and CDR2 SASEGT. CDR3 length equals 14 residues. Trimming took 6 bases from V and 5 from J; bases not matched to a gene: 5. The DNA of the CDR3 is TGTGCCAGCAGGATCAGGGGGCGGACCGGGGAGCTGTTTTTT. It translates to CASRIRGRTGELFF.

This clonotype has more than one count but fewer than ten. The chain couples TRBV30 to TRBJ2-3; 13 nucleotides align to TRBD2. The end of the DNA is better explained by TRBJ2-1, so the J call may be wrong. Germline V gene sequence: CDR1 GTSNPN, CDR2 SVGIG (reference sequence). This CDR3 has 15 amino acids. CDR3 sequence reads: CAWSTRLAGGNEQFF. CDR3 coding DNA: TGTGCCTGGAGTACACGACTAGCGGGGGGAAATGAGCAGTTCTTC.

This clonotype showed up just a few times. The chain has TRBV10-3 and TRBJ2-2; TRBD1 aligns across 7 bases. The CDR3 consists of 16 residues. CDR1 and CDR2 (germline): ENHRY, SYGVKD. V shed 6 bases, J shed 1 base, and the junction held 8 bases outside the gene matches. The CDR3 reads CAISPLRQGNTGELFF. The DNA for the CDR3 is TGTGCCATCAGCCCCCTACGACAGGGGAACACCGGGGAGCTGTTTTTT.

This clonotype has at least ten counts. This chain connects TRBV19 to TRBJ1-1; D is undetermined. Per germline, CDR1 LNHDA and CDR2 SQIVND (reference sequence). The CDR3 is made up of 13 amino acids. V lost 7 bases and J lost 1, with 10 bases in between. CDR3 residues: CASIRTGNTEAFF. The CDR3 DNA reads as TGTGCCAGTATTCGGACGGGGAACACTGAAGCTTTCTTT.

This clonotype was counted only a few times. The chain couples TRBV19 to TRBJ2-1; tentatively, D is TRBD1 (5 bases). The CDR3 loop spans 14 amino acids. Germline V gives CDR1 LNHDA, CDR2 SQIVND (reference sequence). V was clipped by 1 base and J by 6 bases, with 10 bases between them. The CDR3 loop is CASSIVRQGNEQFF. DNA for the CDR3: TGTGCCAGTAGTATAGTCCGGCAGGGCAATGAGCAGTTCTTC.

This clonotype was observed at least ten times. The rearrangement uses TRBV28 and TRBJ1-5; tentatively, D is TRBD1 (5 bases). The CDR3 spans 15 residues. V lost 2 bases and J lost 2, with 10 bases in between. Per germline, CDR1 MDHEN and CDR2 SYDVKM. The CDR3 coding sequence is TGTGCCAGCAGTTTAGCAGGGATGCGCAATCAGCCCCAGCATTTT. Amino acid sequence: CASSLAGMRNQPQHF.

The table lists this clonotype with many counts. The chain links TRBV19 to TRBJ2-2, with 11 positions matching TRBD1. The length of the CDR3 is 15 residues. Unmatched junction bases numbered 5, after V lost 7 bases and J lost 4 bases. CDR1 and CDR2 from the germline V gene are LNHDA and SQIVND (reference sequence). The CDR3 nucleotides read TGTGCCAGTACACGGACAGGGGGCAGCACCGGGGAGCTGTTTTTT. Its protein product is CASTRTGGSTGELFF.

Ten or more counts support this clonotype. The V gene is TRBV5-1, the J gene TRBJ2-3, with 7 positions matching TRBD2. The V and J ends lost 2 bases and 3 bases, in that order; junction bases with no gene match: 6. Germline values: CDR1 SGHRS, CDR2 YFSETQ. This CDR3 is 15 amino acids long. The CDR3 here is CASSFSSGTTDTQYF. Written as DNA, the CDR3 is TGCGCCAGCAGCTTTTCCAGCGGGACGACAGATACGCAGTATTTT.

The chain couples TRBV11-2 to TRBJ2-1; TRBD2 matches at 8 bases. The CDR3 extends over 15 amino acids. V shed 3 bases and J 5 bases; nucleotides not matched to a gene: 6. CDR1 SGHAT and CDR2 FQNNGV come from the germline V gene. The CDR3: CASSFDVAGNNEQFF. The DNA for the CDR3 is TGTGCCAGCAGCTTCGACGTAGCGGGAAACAATGAGCAGTTCTTC. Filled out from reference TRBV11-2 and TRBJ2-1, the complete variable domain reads EAGVAQSPRYKIIEKRQSVAFWCNPISGHATLYWYQQILGQGPKLLIQFQNNGVVDDSQLPKDRFSAERLKGVDSTLKIQPAKLEDSAVYLCASSFDVAGNNEQFFGPGTRLTVL.

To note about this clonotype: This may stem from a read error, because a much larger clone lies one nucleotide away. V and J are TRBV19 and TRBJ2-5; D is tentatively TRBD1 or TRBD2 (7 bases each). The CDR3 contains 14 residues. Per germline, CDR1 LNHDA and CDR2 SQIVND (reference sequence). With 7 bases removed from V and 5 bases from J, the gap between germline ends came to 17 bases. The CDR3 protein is CASNPNRGGETQYF. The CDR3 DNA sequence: TGTGCCAGTAACCCAAACAGGGGAGGGGAGACCCAGTACTTC.

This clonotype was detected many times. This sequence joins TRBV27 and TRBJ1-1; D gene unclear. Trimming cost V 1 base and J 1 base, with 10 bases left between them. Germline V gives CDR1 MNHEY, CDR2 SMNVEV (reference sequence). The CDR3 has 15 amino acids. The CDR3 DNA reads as TGTGCCAGCAGTTTATTTCTGAGTACGAACACTGAAGCTTTCTTT. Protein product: CASSLFLSTNTEAFF.

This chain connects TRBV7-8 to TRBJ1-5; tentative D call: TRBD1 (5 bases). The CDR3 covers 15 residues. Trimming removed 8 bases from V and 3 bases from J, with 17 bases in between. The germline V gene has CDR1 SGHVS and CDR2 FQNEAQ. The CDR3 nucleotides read TGTGCCAGCGGCGAGAACAGGCTCCCCAATCAGCCCCAGCATTTT. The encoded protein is CASGENRLPNQPQHF.

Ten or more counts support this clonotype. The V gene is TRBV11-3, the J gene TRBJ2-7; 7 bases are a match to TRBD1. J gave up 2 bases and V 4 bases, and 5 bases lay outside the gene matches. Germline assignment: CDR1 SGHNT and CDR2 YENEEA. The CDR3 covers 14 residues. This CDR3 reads CASSSNRGAYEQYF. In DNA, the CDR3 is TGTGCCAGCAGCTCGAACAGGGGAGCCTACGAGCAGTACTTC.

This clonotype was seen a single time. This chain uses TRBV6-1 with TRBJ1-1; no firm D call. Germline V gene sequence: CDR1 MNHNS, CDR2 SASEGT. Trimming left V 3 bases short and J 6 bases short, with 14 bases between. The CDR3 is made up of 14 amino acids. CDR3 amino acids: CASSEGLEAAEAFF. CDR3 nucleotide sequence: TGTGCCAGCAGTGAGGGCCTCGAGGCGGCTGAAGCTTTCTTT.

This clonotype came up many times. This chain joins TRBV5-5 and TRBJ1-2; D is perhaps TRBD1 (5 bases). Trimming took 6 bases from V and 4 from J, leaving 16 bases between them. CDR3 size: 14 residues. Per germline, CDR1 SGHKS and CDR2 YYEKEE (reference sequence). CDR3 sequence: CASTPRGGSYGYTF. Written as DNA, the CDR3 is TGTGCCAGCACCCCCCGCGGGGGAAGCTATGGCTACACCTTC. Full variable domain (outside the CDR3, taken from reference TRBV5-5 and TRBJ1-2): DAGVTQSPTHLIKTRGQQVTLRCSPISGHKSVSWYQQVLGQGPQFIFQYYEKEERGRGNFPDRFSARQFPNYSSELNVNALLLGDSALYLCASTPRGGSYGYTFGSGTRLTVV.

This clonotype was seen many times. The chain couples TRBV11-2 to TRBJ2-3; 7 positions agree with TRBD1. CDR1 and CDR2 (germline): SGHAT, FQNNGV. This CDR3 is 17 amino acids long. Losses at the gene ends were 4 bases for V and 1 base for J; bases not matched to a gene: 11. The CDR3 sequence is CASSSIPRDRRTDTQYF. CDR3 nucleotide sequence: TGTGCCAGCAGCTCAATACCCCGGGACAGACGCACAGATACGCAGTATTTT.

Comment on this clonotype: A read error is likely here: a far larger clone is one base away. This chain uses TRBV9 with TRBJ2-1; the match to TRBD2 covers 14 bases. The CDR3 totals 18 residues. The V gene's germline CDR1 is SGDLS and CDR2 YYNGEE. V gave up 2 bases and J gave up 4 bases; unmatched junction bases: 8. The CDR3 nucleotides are TGTGCCAGCAGCGTGGGACTAGCGGGGGAGCTATTGTACAATGAGCAGTTCTTC. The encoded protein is CASSVGLAGELLYNEQFF.

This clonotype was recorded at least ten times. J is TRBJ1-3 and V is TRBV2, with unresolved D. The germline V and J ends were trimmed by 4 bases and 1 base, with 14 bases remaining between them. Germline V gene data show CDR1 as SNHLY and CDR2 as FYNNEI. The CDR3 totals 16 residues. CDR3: CASSGGGYKSGNTIYF. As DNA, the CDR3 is TGTGCCAGCAGTGGTGGAGGGTATAAATCTGGAAACACCATATATTTT.